A single sample gave rise to the 26 T cell receptor beta chains below, sequenced in a study of tumor and adjacent non-tumor tissue in lung cancer. No cell sorting was done before RNA was extracted from the tissue. The library came from three nested PCR rounds adapted from ARM-PCR protocols. TCRdb re-derived calls from the multiplex PCR reads in MiXCR, one entry per CDR3 protein. The table has over 100,000 distinct CDR3 sequences, roughly 75% seen once. Sequenced sample: lung tumor tissue. The receptors originated from an older woman with non-small cell lung cancer.

A note on this clonotype: The junction does not match germline at one end; this may be a read error. This sequence joins TRBV4-3 and TRBJ2-2, with TRBD2 identical over 14 bases. Germline CDR1 LGHNA, CDR2 YSLEER. The CDR3 consists of 17 residues. CDR3 coding DNA: TGCACCAGCAGCCCCGGGACTAGCGGGAGTCGCACCGGGGAGCTGTCTTTT. Its translation is CTSSPGTSGSRTGELSF.

Comments on this clonotype: Mismatch with germline at one junction end may stem from a read error. The CDR3 coding sequence is TGCGCCAGCAGTCAAGATGAGATGGGGTCCCTGGGCACTGAAGCTTCCTTT. Translating it yields CASSQDEMGSLGTEASF. The gene calls are TRBV4-3 and TRBJ1-1; no definite D call. Germline V gene sequence: CDR1 LGHNA, CDR2 YSLEER. The CDR3 spans 17 residues.

Of note for this clonotype: Relative to the germline gene, one junction end is altered; a read error may explain this. The V call is TRBV12-3 or TRBV12-4, the J call TRBJ1-5; D not certain. The CDR3 covers 14 residues. CDR3 in DNA: TGTGCCAGCAGTTTACCCGGGAGTAGTCAGCTCCAGCATTTT. Its protein is CASSLPGSSQLQHF.

In regard to this clonotype: A single base separates this from a much larger clone, so it may be a read error. This rearrangement joins TRBV10-3 to TRBJ1-5; TRBD1 might be the D (5 bases). The CDR3 length is 15 residues. Germline loops: CDR1 ENHRY, CDR2 SYGVKD. CDR3 DNA: TGTGCCATCAGTTCCCAGGGAAATAGCAATCAGGCCCAGCATTTT. This gives the protein CAISSQGNSNQAQHF.

Concerning this clonotype: The final CDR3 position lacks the conserved phenylalanine or tryptophan, pointing to a likely read error. This sequence joins TRBV20-1 and TRBJ2-2; the D is unclear. The CDR3 loop spans 12 amino acids. Per the germline V gene, CDR1 is DFQATT and CDR2 is SNEGSKA (reference sequence). CDR3: CRARSNAGELFS. CDR3 nucleotide sequence: TGCCGTGCTAGATCGAACGCCGGGGAGCTGTTTTCT.

Remarks on this clonotype: Compared with germline, one end of the junction differs, possibly owing to a read error. This chain uses TRBV7-3 with TRBJ2-6; tentatively, D is TRBD1 (5 bases). Germline CDR1 is SGHTA and CDR2 is FQGTGA. The CDR3 extends over 12 amino acids. The CDR3 loop reads CASSEGANDLTF. CDR3 nucleotide sequence: TGTGCTAGCAGCGAAGGGGCCAACGACCTGACTTTC.

The gene calls are TRBV28 and TRBJ1-5, with 10 bases lining up with TRBD1. The V gene's germline CDR1 is MDHEN and CDR2 SYDVKM. The CDR3 loop spans 17 amino acids. V dropped 7 bases and J dropped 5; count of bases not matched to a gene: 14. The CDR3 DNA reads as TGTGCCAGCACCTCACAAAACCGGGACAGGGGCTATCAGCCCCAGCATTTT. Translation gives CASTSQNRDRGYQPQHF.

Of note for this clonotype: Just one base apart from a much larger clone, this may be a read error. The V and J genes are TRBV20-1 and TRBJ2-1; perhaps TRBD2 as D (6 bases). CDR1 DFQATT and CDR2 SNEGSKA come from the germline V gene (reference sequence). Trimming removed 0 bases at V and 15 bases at J, with 21 bases between. This CDR3 is built from 14 residues. The CDR3 DNA follows: TGCAGTGCTAGAGATGGGTCGAGAGCGGCCGGGAGGTTCTTC. Translation: CSARDGSRAAGRFF.

Concerning this clonotype itself: The CDR3 ends on some other residue instead of the conserved phenylalanine or tryptophan, so this is likely a read error. The chain combines TRBV28 with TRBJ1-2; TRBD1 is a possible D gene (6 bases). The ends were cut back, 6 bases at V and 5 bases at J, with 13 bases in the middle. The CDR3 totals 13 residues. CDR1 MDHEN and CDR2 SYDVKM come from the germline V gene. CDR3 residues: CASSSMDRYGYTY. The DNA for the CDR3 is TGTGCCAGCAGCTCTATGGACAGATATGGCTACACCTAC.

With respect to this clonotype: One end of the junction does not line up with germline, which may come from a read error. The genes are TRBV6-1 and TRBJ1-4; tentatively, D is TRBD1 (6 bases). CDR3 length: 16 residues. CDR1 is MNHNS, CDR2 SASEGT, per germline. Here the CDR3 DNA reads TGTGCCAGCACGGCGGCAGGGGAACAGCCTAATGAAAAACTGCTTTTC. This translates into CASTAAGEQPNEKLLF.

This clonotype was seen a few times. Possible read error: a much larger clone is one base away. The genes are TRBV29-1 and TRBJ2-3; the D is unclear. CDR3 length: 11 residues. CDR1 and CDR2 (germline): SQVTM, ANQGSEA. CDR3 DNA: TGCAGCGCGTGGGCTCCAGATACGCAGTGTTTT. This codes for CSAWAPDTQCF.

This clonotype appeared a single time. Since a much larger clone is just one base distant, this may be a read error. V is TRBV6-6 and J is TRBJ1-2; D gene ambiguous. The CDR3 is 11 amino acids. Germline lookup yields CDR1 MNHNY and CDR2 SVGAGI (reference sequence). The CDR3 here is CTNEGESGYTF. The CDR3 nucleotides read TGTACCAATGAGGGAGAATCTGGCTACACCTTC.

Here the CDR3 reads CSASPSLNTGELFF. For the CDR3, the DNA is TGCAGTGCTTCCCCGTCGCTAAACACCGGGGAGCTGTTTTTT. The chain recombines TRBV20-1 with TRBJ2-2; D is uncertain. The ends were cut back, 5 bases at V and 2 bases at J, with 12 bases in the middle. Germline CDR1 is DFQATT and CDR2 is SNEGSKA (reference sequence). The CDR3 consists of 14 residues.

As concerns this clonotype: As the CDR3 is not closed by the conserved phenylalanine or tryptophan, this likely results from a read error. The genes are TRBV29-1 and TRBJ1-5; D is possibly TRBD1 (5 bases). Germline CDR1 and CDR2: SQVTM and ANQGSEA. This CDR3 has 13 residues. The CDR3 region has the DNA TGCAGCGTTGGGGGGAGCAACAATCAGCACCAGCATTAT. This sequence encodes CSVGGSNNQHQHY.

With regard to this clonotype: An end of the junction does not agree with germline; a read error may underlie this. The chain couples TRBV28 to TRBJ2-7; D is unclear. Germline V gene sequence: CDR1 MDHEN, CDR2 SYDVKM. CDR3 length: 14 amino acids. The chain's CDR3 is CASSRIWLSYEQYF. In DNA, the CDR3 is TGTGCTAGCAGTCGGATATGGCTCTCTTACGAGCAGTACTTC.

The chain employs TRBV28 and TRBJ2-1; D may be TRBD1 (6 bases). V gave up 4 bases and J gave up 1 base, with 14 bases separating them. This CDR3 is built from 16 residues. CDR1 and CDR2 from the germline V gene are MDHEN and SYDVKM. DNA for the CDR3: TGTGCCAGCAGTTCAATGGGCAGGGGATCCTACAATGAGCAGTTCTTC. It translates to CASSSMGRGSYNEQFF.

This chain connects TRBV4-3 to TRBJ1-6; D is unclear. The germline CDR1 and CDR2 sequences are LGHNA and YSLEER. The CDR3 has 15 amino acids. V dropped 10 bases and J dropped 6 bases, with 19 bases sitting between them. CDR3 nucleotides: TGCGCCATCAGTCAAGATTACCAGCCTAATTCACCCCTCCACTTT. This sequence encodes CAISQDYQPNSPLHF.

The chain joins TRBV20-1 to TRBJ1-1; unclear D gene. Germline V CDR1 and CDR2: DFQATT, SNEGSKA (reference sequence). The CDR3 has 11 residues. Trimming removed 7 bases at V and 3 bases at J, with 9 bases between. The CDR3 DNA reads as TGCAGTGTCATTGGGGACACTGAAGCTTTCTTT. Encoded protein: CSVIGDTEAFF.

On this clonotype: A much larger clone lies one base from this, so it may be a read error. The chain links TRBV28 to TRBJ1-2, with 10 bases fitting TRBD1. The V gene end was trimmed by 8 bases and the J gene end by 7 bases; junction bases not matched to a gene: 7. CDR3 size: 13 residues. Per germline, CDR1 MDHEN and CDR2 SYDVKM. CDR3 in amino acids: CASGGTGDRGYTF. The CDR3 coding sequence is TGTGCCAGCGGAGGGACAGGGGACCGTGGCTACACCTTC.

This clonotype has at least ten counts. V usage is TRBV4-2 and J usage is TRBJ1-2, with TRBD1 matching 12 bases. The V gene's germline CDR1 is LGHNA and CDR2 YNFKEQ. The CDR3 has 14 amino acids. V shed 4 bases, J shed 5 bases, and the junction held 2 bases outside the gene matches. CDR3 sequence (DNA): TGTGCCAGCAGCCCGGGACAGGGGGCATATGGCTACACCTTC. Amino acids: CASSPGQGAYGYTF.

Remarks on this clonotype: One end of the junction varies from germline; a read error may be responsible. V usage is TRBV29-1 and J usage is TRBJ2-6, with TRBD1 as a possible D gene (6 bases). Germline V lookup: CDR1 SQVTM, CDR2 ANQGSEA. The CDR3 consists of 14 residues. CDR3 nucleotides: TGCAGCGTTGAAAGGGTGGCAGGGGCCAACGTCGTGACTTTC. Its protein is CSVERVAGANVVTF.

Worth noting for this clonotype: This may be a read error: a much more frequent sequence differs by one nucleotide. J is TRBJ2-7 and V is TRBV29-1; 11 bases match TRBD2. Germline loops: CDR1 SQVTM, CDR2 ANQGSEA. V lost 6 bases to trimming and J lost 9 bases; unmatched junction nucleotides: 10. The CDR3 sequence is 13 residues long. CDR3 coding DNA: TGCAGCGTCGCCACTAGCGGGAGCTTCGGGCAGTACTTC. Translation: CSVATSGSFGQYF.

About this clonotype: A read error may produce the germline difference seen at one junction end. This sequence joins TRBV20-1 and TRBJ1-1; 8 bases line up with TRBD1. The CDR3 spans 15 residues. Germline V gives CDR1 DFQATT, CDR2 SNEGSKA (reference sequence). The CDR3 nucleotides read TGCAGTGATAGAGAGACAGGGGTGGGTGACACTGAAGCTTTCTTT. Amino acid sequence: CSDRETGVGDTEAFF.

In the case of this clonotype: A junction boundary mismatches the germline segment, possibly from a read error. V usage is TRBV12-3 or TRBV12-4 and J usage is TRBJ2-3; 9 nucleotides line up with TRBD1. The length of the CDR3 is 13 residues. The CDR3 region has the DNA TGTGTCAGCATGACAGGGGGTACAGTTACGCAGTATTTT. It encodes CVSMTGGTVTQYF.

Of note for this clonotype: This could be a read error, since a much larger clone is one nucleotide away. V gene TRBV4-3 combines with J gene TRBJ2-1; 7 positions match TRBD2. CDR1 is LGHNA, CDR2 YSLEER, per germline. The length of the CDR3 is 16 residues. Losses at the gene ends were 4 bases for V and 9 bases for J; bases not matched to a gene: 15. This CDR3 is CASSREGLTGSGEQFF. CDR3 nucleotides: TGCGCCAGCAGCCGAGAGGGACTAACGGGCTCGGGTGAGCAGTTCTTC.

Regarding this clonotype: The CDR3 carries no conserved terminal phenylalanine or tryptophan, so it likely arises from a read error. The CDR3 protein is CASIGGSSNNEQFL. In DNA, the CDR3 is TGTGCCAGCATAGGAGGGAGCAGTAACAATGAGCAGTTCTTA. This chain uses TRBV6-6 with TRBJ2-1; the D gene is possibly TRBD2 (6 bases). Germline values: CDR1 MNHNY, CDR2 SVGAGI (reference sequence). V dropped 7 bases and J dropped 5 bases, with 15 bases sitting between them. CDR3 size: 14 residues.